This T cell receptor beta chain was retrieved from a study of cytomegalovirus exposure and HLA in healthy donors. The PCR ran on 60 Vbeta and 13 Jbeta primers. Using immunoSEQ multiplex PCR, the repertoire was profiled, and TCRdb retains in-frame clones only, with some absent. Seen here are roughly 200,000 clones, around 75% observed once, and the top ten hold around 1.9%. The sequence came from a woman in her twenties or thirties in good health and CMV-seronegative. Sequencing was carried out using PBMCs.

The CDR3 loop reads CASSARLVGRSSYEQYF. DNA for the CDR3: TGTGCCAGCAGTGCCCGGTTAGTGGGGAGGAGCTCCTACGAGCAGTACTTC. J is TRBJ2-5 and V is TRBV27, with a possible D match to TRBD2 (6 bases). The J call may be incorrect, as the DNA end agrees better with TRBJ2-7. Germline lookup yields CDR1 MNHEY and CDR2 SMNVEV (reference sequence). The CDR3 is 17 residues long.